The clone carrying this T cell receptor (beta chain) was seen just once. This sample was included in a study of shared clonotypes between healthy human individuals. Naive CD8 cells lacked CD45RO and underwent positive selection for CCR7, leaving out terminally differentiated effector memory CD45RA+ cells. The donors, healthy adults who were HIV-negative, had experienced no recent acute infections or vaccinations. This table comes from immunoSEQ multiplex PCR, and its TCRdb copy is limited to in-frame clones, with some not included. Of a few million clones in the sample, around 93% were seen once. The V end lost 2 bases, the J end lost 5 bases, and 12 bases lay between the germline ends. Germline values: CDR1 SGHAT, CDR2 FQDESV (reference sequence). This CDR3 has 15 amino acids.

The chain combines TRBV11-1 with TRBJ1-4, with D unresolved. The source material was naive CD8+ T cells from PBMCs. The clonotype comes from a man younger than 35 in good health. Some clones in this sample may be carry-over from other donors' samples. CDR3 bases: TGTGCCAGCAGCTTACTGTCCGCAGCGAATGAAAAACTGTTTTTT. Translated: CASSLLSAANEKLFF.